This T cell receptor beta chain emerged from a study of spatial heterogeneity in lung cancer. Study background: Where available, sequencing covered follow-up PBMC samples, taken at a median of about 2 years after resection.

Time point of the sample: blood at routine non-recurrence follow-up after resection. Sequencing of whole RNA from tumor, nontumor lung or frozen PBMC involved no sorting. TCRdb processed the 5' RACE reads anew with MiXCR; each CDR3 protein has one entry. The table has 95,000 to 120,000 distinct CDR3 sequences, 10% to 11% seen once. This receptor was identified in a female donor with early-stage non-small cell lung cancer. The sequenced sample was PBMCs, obtained at follow-up.

CDR3 bases: TGTGCCAGCAGTTACGTGGCGGGAGGGTCAGTTGTAGACGAGCAGTACGTC. Its translation: CASSYVAGGSVVDEQYV. The gene calls are TRBV6-2 or TRBV6-3 and TRBJ2-7; 9 nucleotides align to TRBD2. The CDR3 runs to 17 residues. Trimming removed 2 bases from V and 5 bases from J; junction bases left unmatched: 13. Germline V CDR1 and CDR2: MNHEY, SVGEGT.